The 24 T cell receptor beta chains below come from one sample, sequenced in a study of T cell responses to AZD1222 COVID-19 vaccine. Produced via immunoSEQ multiplex PCR; TCRdb's table is partial and in-frame only. The table includes some 74,000 clones, around 90% detected once. The material was peripheral blood, obtained 28 days after the second AZD1222 dose. The origin of the receptors is an adult who received the AZD1222 COVID-19 vaccine.

In its sample, this clone was seen once. V usage is TRBV6-4 and J usage is TRBJ1-2; 7 bases map to TRBD1. After removal of 4 bases from V and 8 bases from J, the junction contained 7 bases not matched to a gene. CDR1 is MRHNA, CDR2 SNTAGT, per germline. This CDR3 has 13 amino acids. This CDR3 reads CASSARGGGGYTF. The CDR3, as DNA: TGTGCCAGCAGTGCCAGGGGGGGAGGAGGCTACACCTTC.

This chain links TRBV5-4 with TRBJ2-5, with TRBD2 matching 10 bases. The germline CDR1 and CDR2 sequences are SGHNT and YYREEE (reference sequence). CDR3 length: 15 amino acids. V trimming: 2 bases; J trimming: 3 bases; junction bases outside the gene matches: 4. The CDR3 region is CASSFVLAGEETQYF. CDR3 in DNA: TGTGCCAGCAGCTTTGTGCTAGCGGGGGAAGAGACCCAGTACTTC.

This clone was counted a single time. The gene calls are TRBV19 and TRBJ1-4; D unclear. Trimming shortened V by 0 bases and J by 0 bases, and 5 bases separated the two germline ends. The germline CDR1 and CDR2 sequences are LNHDA and SQIVND (reference sequence). The CDR3 length is 15 residues. CDR3 protein: CASSIERATNEKLFF. For the CDR3, the DNA is TGTGCCAGTAGTATAGAGCGTGCAACTAATGAAAAACTGTTTTTT. Complete variable domain (other parts from reference TRBV19 and TRBJ1-4): DGGITQSPKYLFRKEGQNVTLSCEQNLNHDAMYWYRQDPGQGLRLIYYSQIVNDFQKGDIAEGYSVSREKKESFPLTVTSAQKNPTAFYLCASSIERATNEKLFFGSGTQLSVL.

J is TRBJ2-7 and V is TRBV25-1; 12 nucleotides align to TRBD1. This CDR3 region has 15 residues. J gave up 2 bases and V 4 bases, and 3 bases lay outside the gene matches. The V gene's germline CDR1 is MGHDK and CDR2 SYGVNS. Written as DNA, the CDR3 is TGTGCCAGCAGTGGGGGACAGGGGGCCCCCTACGAGCAGTACTTC. It specifies CASSGGQGAPYEQYF.

The V gene is TRBV6-5, the J gene TRBJ1-3; a possible D gene is TRBD1 (5 bases). Germline-derived CDR1 and CDR2 are MNHEY and SVGAGI. The CDR3 contains 14 residues. V lost 6 bases to trimming and J lost 4 bases, with 13 bases between them. The CDR3 loop reads CASSPPGRGNTIYF. The DNA of the CDR3 is TGTGCCAGCAGCCCGCCGGGACGAGGAAACACCATATATTTT.

V usage is TRBV19 and J usage is TRBJ1-1, with 9 positions matching TRBD1. Germline loops: CDR1 LNHDA, CDR2 SQIVND (reference sequence). Losses at the gene ends were 6 bases for V and 3 bases for J; bases not matched to a gene: 2. The CDR3 is 13 residues long. The CDR3 DNA is TGTGCCAGTAGCAGACAGGGGGACACTGAAGCTTTCTTT. It yields the protein CASSRQGDTEAFF.

This chain links TRBV5-1 with TRBJ2-3, with 10 bases aligning to TRBD1. This CDR3 spans 16 amino acids. J gave up 2 bases and V 4 bases, and 7 bases lay outside the gene matches. The germline V gene has CDR1 SGHRS and CDR2 YFSETQ. The CDR3 DNA sequence: TGCGCCAGCAGCCCCCCGGGACAGGGGAACACAGATACGCAGTATTTT. Translation gives CASSPPGQGNTDTQYF.

The CDR3 reads CASSQEPQGRGGKATNEKLFF. Written as DNA, the CDR3 is TGTGCCAGCAGCCAAGAACCTCAAGGCAGGGGAGGCAAGGCAACTAATGAAAAACTGTTTTTT. The gene calls are TRBV3-1 (or the pseudogene TRBV3-2) and TRBJ1-4; TRBD1 is a possible D gene (6 bases). Germline values: CDR1 LGHDT, CDR2 YNNKEL (reference sequence). Trimming left V 0 bases short and J 0 bases short, with 23 bases between. The CDR3 extends over 21 amino acids.

Only one count was recorded for this clone. The genes are TRBV27 and TRBJ2-1; a weak D match, TRBD2 (5 bases). This CDR3 is built from 12 residues. V lost 4 bases and J lost 12, with 13 bases in between. CDR1 is MNHEY, CDR2 SMNVEV, per germline (reference sequence). In DNA, the CDR3 is TGTGCCAGCAGTTCGGGGAGTAAGGGGCAGTTCTTC. Protein: CASSSGSKGQFF.

The chain links TRBV19 to TRBJ1-5, with D hard to call. This CDR3 contains 17 residues. From germline, CDR1 is LNHDA and CDR2 SQIVND (reference sequence). Trimming removed 5 bases from V and 1 base from J, with 18 bases in between. This CDR3 is CASSSRRERASNQPQHF. CDR3 nucleotides: TGTGCCAGTAGTTCACGTCGGGAGAGGGCAAGCAATCAGCCCCAGCATTTT.

The chain carries TRBV7-3 and TRBJ2-2; 15 nucleotides match TRBD2. This CDR3 spans 17 amino acids. J lost 5 bases, V lost 6 bases, and 7 bases had no gene match. Germline CDR1 SGHTA, CDR2 FQGTGA. In nucleotides, the CDR3 is TGTGCCAGCAGTTTAGGGGGACTAGCGGGAGGAACCGGGGAGCTGTTTTTT. This translates into CASSLGGLAGGTGELFF.

CDR3 coding DNA: TGTGCCTGGATGCAGGGGGCGCAGAAAAAACTGTTTTTT. This encodes CAWMQGAQKKLFF. The chain couples TRBV30 to TRBJ1-4; 8 nucleotides align to TRBD1. This CDR3 comprises 13 residues. J gave up 9 bases and V 4 bases, and 7 bases lay outside the gene matches. Germline V CDR1 and CDR2: GTSNPN, SVGIG (reference sequence).

Only a few counts were recorded for this clone. The V call is TRBV7-3, the J call TRBJ2-1; no clear D. Deletions cut 5 bases from V and 8 bases from J, with 7 bases between. CDR1 and CDR2 (germline): SGHTA, FQGTGA. The CDR3 contains 11 residues. CDR3 residues: CASSPGDEQFF. The CDR3 nucleotides are TGTGCCAGCAGCCCGGGCGATGAGCAGTTCTTC.

This clone was recorded once. The chain uses TRBV11-2 and TRBJ1-4; D remains ambiguous. The CDR3 loop spans 14 amino acids. Between the trimmed V and J ends, which lost 5 bases and 6 bases, there was a span of 13 bases. CDR1 SGHAT and CDR2 FQNNGV come from the germline V gene. The CDR3 DNA is TGTGCCAGCAGCCGTTCTCGGGCAGATGAAAAACTGTTTTTT. Residues: CASSRSRADEKLFF.

The chain has TRBV9 and TRBJ2-2, with TRBD2 as a possible D gene (6 bases). The CDR3 extends over 15 amino acids. In germline, CDR1 is SGDLS, CDR2 YYNGEE. V gave up 0 bases and J gave up 7 bases, with 13 bases separating them. As DNA, the CDR3 is TGTGCCAGCAGCGTAGGGGGAGGACCTATCGGGGAGCTGTTTTTT. Its protein is CASSVGGGPIGELFF.

The chain couples TRBV9 to TRBJ1-3; D is ambiguous. The CDR3 covers 14 residues. CDR1 and CDR2 (germline): SGDLS, YYNGEE. Trimming took off 0 bases at V and 0 bases at J, with 4 bases between the two ends. CDR3 loop: CASSVGSSGNTIYF. CDR3 DNA: TGTGCCAGCAGCGTAGGGTCCTCTGGAAACACCATATATTTT.

This rearrangement joins TRBV6-6 to TRBJ2-7; either TRBD1 or TRBD2 may supply D (5 bases each). Deletions cut 2 bases from V and 2 bases from J, with 13 bases between. CDR1 is MNHNY, CDR2 SVGAGI, per germline (reference sequence). The CDR3 extends over 15 amino acids. The DNA for the CDR3 is TGTGCCAGCAGTTACACCCGGGACGGGACCTACGAGCAGTACTTC. Encoded protein: CASSYTRDGTYEQYF.

For the CDR3, the DNA is TGTGCCAGCCCAGGGTCCGAGGGCACTGAAGCTTTCTTT. Translation gives CASPGSEGTEAFF. The chain links TRBV18 to TRBJ1-1, with D possibly being TRBD1 (5 bases). There are 13 residues in the CDR3. Germline assignment: CDR1 KGHSH and CDR2 LQKENI. V gave up 8 bases and J gave up 4 bases, with 14 bases separating them.

V gene TRBV10-2 combines with J gene TRBJ1-6; 10 nucleotides match TRBD1. Germline assignment: CDR1 WSHSY and CDR2 SAAADI. The CDR3 covers 14 residues. Trimming removed 6 bases from V and 7 bases from J; junction bases left unmatched: 3. This CDR3 reads CASSSGQGNSPLHF. The CDR3, as DNA: TGCGCCAGCAGCTCGGGACAGGGGAATTCACCCCTCCACTTT.

With regard to this clone: The junction and the germline gene differ at one end; a read error may be behind it. The rearrangement joins TRBV3-1 (or the pseudogene TRBV3-2) to TRBJ2-7; the match to TRBD2 covers 8 bases. CDR3 length equals 12 residues. From germline, CDR1 is LGHDT and CDR2 YNNKEL (reference sequence). CDR3 protein: CASSQEGTRKNF. The DNA of the CDR3 is TGTGCCAGCAGCCAAGAGGGGACTAGGAAGAACTTC.

In DNA form, the CDR3 reads TGTGCCAGCACCAGGGACAGGGACACAGATACGCAGTATTTT. Translating it yields CASTRDRDTDTQYF. The chain links TRBV2 to TRBJ2-3; the match to TRBD1 covers 9 bases. CDR1 SNHLY and CDR2 FYNNEI come from the germline V gene. With V trimmed by 7 bases and J by 2 bases, 4 bases remained unmatched. The length of the CDR3 is 14 residues.

The V call is TRBV30, the J call TRBJ1-4, with 7 positions matching TRBD1. Trimming took 4 bases from V and 7 from J; bases not matched to a gene: 3. CDR3 length: 12 residues. In germline, CDR1 is GTSNPN, CDR2 SVGIG (reference sequence). CDR3 nucleotide sequence: TGTGCCTGGACAGGGGGGAGTGAAAAACTGTTTTTT. Encoded protein: CAWTGGSEKLFF.

The chain couples TRBV3-1 (or the pseudogene TRBV3-2) to TRBJ2-2; no definite D call. The germline V gene encodes CDR1 LGHDT and CDR2 YNNKEL (reference sequence). V was clipped by 1 base and J by 6 bases, with 3 bases between them. The CDR3 is 12 residues long. The CDR3 DNA sequence: TGTGCCAGCAGCCAAGTTGCCGGGGAGCTGTTTTTT. Protein product: CASSQVAGELFF.

The V call is TRBV5-1, the J call TRBJ1-1; 9 bases line up with TRBD1. J lost 1 base, V lost 10 bases, and 2 bases had no gene match. The V gene's germline CDR1 is SGHRS and CDR2 YFSETQ. The CDR3 spans 12 residues. The CDR3: CASGQGNTEAFF. The CDR3 bases are TGCGCCTCGGGACAGGGGAACACTGAAGCTTTCTTT. Based on the CDR3 plus reference TRBV5-1 and TRBJ1-1, the full variable domain is KAGVTQTPRYLIKTRGQQVTLSCSPISGHRSVSWYQQTPGQGLQFLFEYFSETQRNKGNFPGRFSGRQFSNSRSEMNVSTLELGDSALYLCASGQGNTEAFFGQGTRLTVV.